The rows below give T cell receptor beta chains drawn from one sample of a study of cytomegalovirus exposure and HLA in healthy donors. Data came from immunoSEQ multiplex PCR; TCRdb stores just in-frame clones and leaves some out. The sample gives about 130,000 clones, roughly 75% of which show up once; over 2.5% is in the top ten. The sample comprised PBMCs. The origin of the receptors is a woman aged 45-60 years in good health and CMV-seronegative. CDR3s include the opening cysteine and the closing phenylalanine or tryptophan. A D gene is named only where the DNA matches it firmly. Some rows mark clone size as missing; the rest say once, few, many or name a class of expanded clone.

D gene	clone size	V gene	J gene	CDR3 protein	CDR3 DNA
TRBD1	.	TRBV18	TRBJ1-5	CASSLSGTGNIGWQPQHF	TGTGCCAGCTCACTTTCCGGGACAGGGAATATAGGCTGGCAGCCCCAGCATTTT
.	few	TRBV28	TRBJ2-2	CASSFSVTGELFF	TGTGCCAGCAGTTTCTCAGTTACCGGGGAGCTGTTTTTT
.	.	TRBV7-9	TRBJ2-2	CASSLAQTVSGELFF	TGTGCCAGCAGCTTAGCCCAAACGGTGTCTGGGGAGCTGTTTTTT
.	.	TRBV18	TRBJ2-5	CASSIRETQYF	TGTGCCAGCTCAATCCGTGAGACCCAGTACTTC
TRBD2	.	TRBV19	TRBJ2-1	CASSNASGSRGNEQFF	TGTGCCAGTAGTAATGCTAGCGGGAGCCGGGGCAATGAGCAGTTCTTC
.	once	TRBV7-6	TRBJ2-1	CASSSMTRSSYNEQFF	TGTGCCAGCAGCTCTATGACTCGGAGCTCCTACAATGAGCAGTTCTTC
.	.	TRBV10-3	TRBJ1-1	CAIRAQGSWAFF	TGTGCCATCAGAGCACAGGGTTCTTGGGCTTTCTTT
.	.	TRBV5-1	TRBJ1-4	CASSETGPTNEKLFF	TGCGCCAGCAGCGAGACAGGTCCAACTAATGAAAAACTGTTTTTT
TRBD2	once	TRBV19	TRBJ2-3	CASSIKYYGASGRMTDTQYF	TGTGCCAGTAGTATCAAGTATTATGGGGCTAGCGGGAGGATGACAGATACGCAGTATTTT
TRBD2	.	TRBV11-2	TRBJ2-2	CASSLDKREALWTGELFF	TGTGCCAGCAGCTTAGATAAGCGGGAGGCTCTCTGGACCGGGGAGCTGTTTTTT
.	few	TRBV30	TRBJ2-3	CAWSVTGADTQYF	TGTGCCTGGAGTGTAACGGGGGCAGATACGCAGTATTTT
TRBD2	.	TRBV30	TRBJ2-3	CAWSQNTGTSGDTQYF	TGTGCCTGGAGCCAAAATACCGGGACTAGCGGAGATACGCAGTATTTT
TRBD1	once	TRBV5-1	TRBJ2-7	CASSSWDRTYEQYF	TGCGCCAGCAGCTCCTGGGACAGAACCTACGAGCAGTACTTC
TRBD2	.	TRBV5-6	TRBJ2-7	CASSSGTSGYEQYF	TGTGCCAGCAGCAGCGGGACTAGCGGCTACGAGCAGTACTTC
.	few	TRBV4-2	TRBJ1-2	CASSQVGSDGKTKEGYTF	TGTGCCAGCAGCCAAGTAGGTTCGGACGGGAAGACGAAGGAGGGCTACACCTTC
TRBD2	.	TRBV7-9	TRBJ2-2	CASITGTSNTGELFF	TGTGCCAGCATCACCGGGACTAGCAACACCGGGGAGCTGTTTTTT
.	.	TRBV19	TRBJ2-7	CASSTGRAATYEQYF	TGTGCCAGTAGTACAGGCAGAGCAGCAACCTACGAGCAGTACTTC
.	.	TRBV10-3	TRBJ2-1	CAISVTSPFGVSSEQFF	TGTGCCATCAGTGTGACTAGTCCTTTCGGTGTGTCCAGTGAGCAGTTCTTC
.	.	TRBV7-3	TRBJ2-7	CASSSGGAVNEQYF	TGTGCCAGCAGCTCGGGCGGGGCGGTAAACGAGCAGTACTTC
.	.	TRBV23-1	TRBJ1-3	CATKTSSGNTIYF	TGCGCCACCAAAACGAGCTCTGGAAACACCATATATTTT
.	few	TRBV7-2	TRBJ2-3	CASSFKSAGDTQYF	TGTGCCAGCAGCTTCAAAAGCGCCGGAGATACGCAGTATTTT
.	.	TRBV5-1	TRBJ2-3	CASSPGLDTQYF	TGCGCCAGCAGTCCAGGGTTAGATACGCAGTATTTT
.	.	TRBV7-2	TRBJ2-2	CASSFTRDTGELFF	TGTGCCAGCAGCTTTACTAGGGACACCGGGGAGCTGTTTTTT
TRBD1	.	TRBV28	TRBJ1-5	CASSMGTEKNQPQHF	TGTGCCAGCAGTATGGGGACAGAGAAAAATCAGCCCCAGCATTTT
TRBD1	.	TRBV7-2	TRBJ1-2	CASSSRRTGIDPF	TGTGCCAGCAGCTCTAGGAGGACAGGGATTGACCCCTTC
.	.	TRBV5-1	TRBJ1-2	CASSLAANYGYTF	TGCGCCAGCAGCTTGGCAGCTAACTATGGCTACACCTTC
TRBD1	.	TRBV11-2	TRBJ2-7	CASSLRTGRYEQYF	TGTGCCAGCAGCTTAAGGACAGGGAGGTACGAGCAGTACTTC
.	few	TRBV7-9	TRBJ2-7	CSSSLNGYEQYF	TGTTCCAGCAGCTTAAACGGGTACGAGCAGTACTTC
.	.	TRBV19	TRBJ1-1	CASRLGRQAVNTEAFF	TGTGCCAGTAGACTCGGTCGACAGGCAGTGAACACTGAAGCTTTCTTT
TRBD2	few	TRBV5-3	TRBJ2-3	CARSLVGTSATDTQYF	TGTGCCAGAAGCTTGGTCGGGACTAGCGCCACAGATACGCAGTATTTT
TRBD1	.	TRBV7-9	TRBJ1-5	CASSPGQGGHQPQHF	TGTGCCAGCAGCCCGGGACAGGGGGGCCATCAGCCCCAGCATTTT
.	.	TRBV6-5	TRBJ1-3	CASSSGSNSGNTIYF	TGTGCCAGCAGCTCAGGGTCCAACTCTGGAAACACCATATATTTT
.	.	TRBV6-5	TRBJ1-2	CASSKDSGYTF	TGTGCCAGCAGTAAGGACAGTGGCTACACCTTC
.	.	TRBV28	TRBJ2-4	CASYGLAKNIQYF	TGTGCCAGCTACGGGTTAGCCAAAAACATTCAGTACTTC
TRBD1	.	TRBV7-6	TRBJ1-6	CASSLPTGGLSSYNSPLHF	TGTGCCAGCAGCTTACCGACAGGGGGGCTAAGCTCCTATAATTCACCCCTCCACTTT
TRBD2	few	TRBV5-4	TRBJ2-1	CASSPGTSGAYNEQFF	TGTGCCAGCAGCCCGGGGACTAGCGGAGCCTACAATGAGCAGTTCTTC
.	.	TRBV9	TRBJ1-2	CASSVGVYGYTF	TGTGCCAGCAGCGTAGGAGTGTACGGCTACACCTTC
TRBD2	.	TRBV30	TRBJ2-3	CAWSVQIAGASDTQYF	TGTGCCTGGAGTGTCCAGATAGCGGGAGCTTCAGATACGCAGTATTTT
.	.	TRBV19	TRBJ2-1	CASSIGGGDLLFF	TGTGCCAGTAGTATAGGGGGCGGGGACCTCCTGTTCTTC
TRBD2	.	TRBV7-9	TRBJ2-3	CSGGRSTDTQYF	TGTTCCGGGGGGAGGAGCACAGATACGCAGTATTTT
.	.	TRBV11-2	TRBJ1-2	CASSLDSYGYTF	TGTGCCAGCAGCTTAGACAGCTATGGCTACACCTTC
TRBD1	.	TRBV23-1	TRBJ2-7	CASSRLGQGNEQYF	TGCGCCAGCAGTCGCCTGGGACAGGGGAACGAGCAGTACTTC
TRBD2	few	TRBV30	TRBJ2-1	CAWRRLAGVWNEQFF	TGTGCCTGGAGGAGACTAGCGGGAGTATGGAATGAGCAGTTCTTC
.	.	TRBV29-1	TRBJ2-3	CSVARDITDTQYF	TGCAGCGTTGCCCGGGACATCACAGATACGCAGTATTTT
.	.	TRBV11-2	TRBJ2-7	CASSTQEMQYF	TGTGCCAGCAGCACACAGGAGATGCAGTACTTC